This entry describes one T cell receptor (beta chain). What it recognizes is unknown. Use of 60 Vbeta and 13 Jbeta primers characterized the PCR. Assay: immunoSEQ multiplex PCR; the TCRdb copy retains only in-frame clones and omits some. The data contain 200,000 to 250,000 clones, around four fifths of them singletons. This sample is drawn from a study of cytomegalovirus exposure and HLA in healthy donors. Study results and caveats: It was reported in a later analysis that an Asian-associated ancestry cluster showed fewer N-insertions than the roughly 660-donor mean.

This sequence originates from a male donor in good health and CMV-seronegative. The sequenced material came from PBMCs.

Written as DNA, the CDR3 is TGTGCCTGGAGTAGACAGGGATTAGGCTACGAGCAGTACTTC. This codes for CAWSRQGLGYEQYF. The chain is built from TRBV30 and TRBJ2-7; 7 bases fit TRBD1. Germline V CDR1 and CDR2: GTSNPN, SVGIG (reference sequence). This CDR3 has 14 amino acids. J gave up 3 bases and V 2 bases, and 7 bases lay outside the gene matches.